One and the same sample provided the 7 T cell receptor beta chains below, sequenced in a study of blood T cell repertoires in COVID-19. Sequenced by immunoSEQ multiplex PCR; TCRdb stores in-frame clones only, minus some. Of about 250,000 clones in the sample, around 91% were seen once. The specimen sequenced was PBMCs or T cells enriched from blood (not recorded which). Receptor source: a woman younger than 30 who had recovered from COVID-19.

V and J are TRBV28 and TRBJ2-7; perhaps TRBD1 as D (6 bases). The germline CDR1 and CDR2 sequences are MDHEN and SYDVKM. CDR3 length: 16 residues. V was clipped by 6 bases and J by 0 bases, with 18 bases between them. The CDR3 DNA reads TGTGCCAGCAGCCGTGCAACAGGGACCCTCTCCTACGAGCAGTACTTC. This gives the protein CASSRATGTLSYEQYF.

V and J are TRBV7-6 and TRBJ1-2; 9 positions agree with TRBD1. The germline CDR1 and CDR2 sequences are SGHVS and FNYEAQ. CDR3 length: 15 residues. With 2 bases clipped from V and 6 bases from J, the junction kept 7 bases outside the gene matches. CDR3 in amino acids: CASSLPGDRENGYTF. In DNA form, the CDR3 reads TGTGCCAGCAGCTTACCCGGGGACAGGGAGAATGGCTACACCTTC.

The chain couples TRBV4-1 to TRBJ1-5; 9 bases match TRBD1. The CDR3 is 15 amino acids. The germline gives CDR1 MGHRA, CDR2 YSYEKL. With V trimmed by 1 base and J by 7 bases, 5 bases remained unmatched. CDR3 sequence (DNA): TGCGCCAGCAGCCAAGGGACAGGGGTGGGACAGCCCCAGCATTTT. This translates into CASSQGTGVGQPQHF.

CDR3 in DNA: TGTGCCAGCAGCTCTCATACAGGACTAGCGAGCTACAATGAGCAGTTCTTC. This translates into CASSSHTGLASYNEQFF. The chain couples TRBV7-9 to TRBJ2-1; the match to TRBD2 covers 9 bases. This CDR3 has 17 residues. After removal of 4 bases from V and 3 bases from J, the junction contained 10 bases not matched to a gene. Germline CDR1 reads SEHNR; CDR2 reads FQNEAQ (reference sequence).

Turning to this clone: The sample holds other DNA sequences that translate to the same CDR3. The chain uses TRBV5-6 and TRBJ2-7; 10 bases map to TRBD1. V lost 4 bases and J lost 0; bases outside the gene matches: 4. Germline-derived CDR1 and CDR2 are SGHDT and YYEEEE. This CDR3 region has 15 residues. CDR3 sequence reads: CASSAGQGLSYEQYF. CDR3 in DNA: TGTGCCAGCAGCGCGGGACAGGGGCTCTCCTACGAGCAGTACTTC.

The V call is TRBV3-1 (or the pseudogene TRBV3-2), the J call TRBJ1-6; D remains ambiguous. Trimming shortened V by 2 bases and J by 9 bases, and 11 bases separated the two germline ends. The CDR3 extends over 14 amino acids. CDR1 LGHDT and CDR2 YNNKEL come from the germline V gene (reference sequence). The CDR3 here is CASSQLDMVSPLHF. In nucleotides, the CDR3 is TGTGCCAGCAGCCAACTTGACATGGTTTCACCCCTCCACTTT.

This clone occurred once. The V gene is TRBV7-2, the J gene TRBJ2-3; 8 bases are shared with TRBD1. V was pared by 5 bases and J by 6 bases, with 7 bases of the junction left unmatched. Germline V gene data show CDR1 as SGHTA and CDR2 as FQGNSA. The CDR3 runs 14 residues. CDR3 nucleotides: TGTGCCAGCAGCCTCGACAGGGGTGCCGATACGCAGTATTTT. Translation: CASSLDRGADTQYF.